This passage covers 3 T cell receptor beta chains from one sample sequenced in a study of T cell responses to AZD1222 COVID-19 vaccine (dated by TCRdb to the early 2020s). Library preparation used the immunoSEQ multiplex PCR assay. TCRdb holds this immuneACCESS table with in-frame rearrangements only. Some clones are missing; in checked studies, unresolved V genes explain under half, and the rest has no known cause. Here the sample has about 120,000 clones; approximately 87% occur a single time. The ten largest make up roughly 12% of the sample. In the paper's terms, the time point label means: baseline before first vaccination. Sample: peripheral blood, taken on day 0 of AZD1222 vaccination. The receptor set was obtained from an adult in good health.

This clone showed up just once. CDR3 loop: CASRPRQGFTYEQYF. The CDR3 DNA is TGTGCCAGCAGACCTCGACAGGGCTTTACCTACGAGCAGTACTTC. V is TRBV27 and J is TRBJ2-7; 7 positions agree with TRBD1. V shed 6 bases and J 2 bases; nucleotides not matched to a gene: 10. Germline CDR1 is MNHEY and CDR2 is SMNVEV (reference sequence). The CDR3 has 15 residues.

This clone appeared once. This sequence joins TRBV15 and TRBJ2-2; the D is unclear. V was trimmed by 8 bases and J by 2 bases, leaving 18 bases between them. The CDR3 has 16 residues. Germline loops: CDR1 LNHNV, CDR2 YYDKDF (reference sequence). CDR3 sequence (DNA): TGTGCCACCTCTAGAGCCAGTCTGACTAACACCGGGGAGCTGTTTTTT. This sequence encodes CATSRASLTNTGELFF.

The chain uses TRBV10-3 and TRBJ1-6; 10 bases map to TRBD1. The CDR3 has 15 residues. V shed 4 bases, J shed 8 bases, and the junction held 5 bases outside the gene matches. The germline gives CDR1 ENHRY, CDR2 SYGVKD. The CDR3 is CAISGGQGNYSPLHF. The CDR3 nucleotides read TGTGCCATCAGTGGGGGACAGGGGAATTATTCACCCCTCCACTTT.